This T cell receptor (beta chain) was captured in a study of CD8+ T cells in alopecia areata. Study-wide background: Treated patients were dosed with oral tofacitinib, taking 5 to 10 mg twice daily. Whole-study findings and limits: Higher clonality than in normal scalp was seen in lesional scalp, especially alopecia totalis/universalis.

Details on this clone: Its antigen is currently unknown.

Sampling of alopecia areata patients yielded lesional scalp punch biopsies as well as peripheral blood. Isolation of CD4+ and CD8+ T cells from PBMCs was achieved by sorting. RNA, once extracted, was reverse transcribed into cDNA for use as the sequencing template. Method: immunoSEQ multiplex PCR; TCRdb's copy keeps in-frame clones and lacks some. The top ten hold 0.85% to 1% of the sample, which has 140,000 to 150,000 clones, roughly half seen once. This sequence was found in a human donor with alopecia areata. Sequenced here: CD4+ T cells sorted from blood, sampled at week 0.

CDR3 region: CASSSTGYQETQYF. The CDR3 region has the DNA TGCGCCAGCAGCTCGACAGGGTACCAAGAGACCCAGTACTTC. This sequence joins TRBV5-1 and TRBJ2-5, with TRBD1 matching over 7 bases. V lost 3 bases and J lost 0; bases outside the gene matches: 2. The CDR3 is made up of 14 amino acids. From germline, CDR1 is SGHRS and CDR2 YFSETQ.